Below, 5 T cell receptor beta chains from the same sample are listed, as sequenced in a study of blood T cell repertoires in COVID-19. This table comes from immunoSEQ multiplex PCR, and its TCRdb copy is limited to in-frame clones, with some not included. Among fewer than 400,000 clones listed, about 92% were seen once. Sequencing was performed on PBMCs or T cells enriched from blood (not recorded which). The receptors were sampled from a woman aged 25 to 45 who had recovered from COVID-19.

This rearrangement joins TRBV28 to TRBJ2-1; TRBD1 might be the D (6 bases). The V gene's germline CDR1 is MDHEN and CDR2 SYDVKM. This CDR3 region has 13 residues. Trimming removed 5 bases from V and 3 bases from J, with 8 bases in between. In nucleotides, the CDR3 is TGTGCCAGCAGTGTACAGGGCTACAATGAGCAGTTCTTC. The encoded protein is CASSVQGYNEQFF.

The DNA of the CDR3 is TGCGCCAGCAGCCAAATCCAGGGGATGGGATCCTACGAGCAGTACTTC. It translates to CASSQIQGMGSYEQYF. The chain joins TRBV4-1 to TRBJ2-7, with D tentatively TRBD1 (6 bases). The CDR3 spans 16 residues. Trimming cost V 2 bases and J 1 base, with 15 bases left between them. The germline V gene encodes CDR1 MGHRA and CDR2 YSYEKL.

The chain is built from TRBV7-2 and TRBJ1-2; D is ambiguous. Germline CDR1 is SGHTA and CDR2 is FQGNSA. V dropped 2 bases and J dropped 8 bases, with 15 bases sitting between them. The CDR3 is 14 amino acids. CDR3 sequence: CASSLLGGESGYTF. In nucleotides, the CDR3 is TGTGCCAGCAGCTTACTCGGCGGGGAGTCCGGCTACACCTTC.

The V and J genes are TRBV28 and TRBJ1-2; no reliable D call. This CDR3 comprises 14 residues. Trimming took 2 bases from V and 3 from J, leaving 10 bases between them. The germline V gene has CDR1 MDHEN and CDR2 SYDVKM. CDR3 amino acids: CASSLPGLHYGYTF. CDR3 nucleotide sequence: TGTGCCAGCAGTTTACCTGGACTTCACTATGGCTACACCTTC.

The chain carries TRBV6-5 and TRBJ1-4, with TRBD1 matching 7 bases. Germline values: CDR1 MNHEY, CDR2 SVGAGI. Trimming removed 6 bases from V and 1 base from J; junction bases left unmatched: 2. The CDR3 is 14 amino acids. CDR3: CASRRTGTNEKLFF. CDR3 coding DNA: TGTGCCAGCAGGAGGACAGGAACTAATGAAAAACTGTTTTTT.